These T cell receptor beta chains were read from a single sample in a study of blood T cell repertoires in COVID-19. The table came from immunoSEQ multiplex PCR; TCRdb's copy has only in-frame clones and leaves some out. The sample lists approximately 59,000 clones; about 81% were seen once. Sequenced material: peripheral blood. These receptors were taken from an elderly man with acute or convalescent COVID-19. The CDR3 runs from the conserved cysteine through the conserved F or W. The D gene is left open where the match is weak. Clone sizes are given selectively: once, few, many, or a class where the clone is expanded.

j_call | clone_size | d_call | v_call | cdr3_aa | cdr3_nt
TRBJ2-7 | NA | NA | TRBV29-1 | CSVEWGGAGHEQYF | TGCAGCGTTGAGTGGGGGGGCGCAGGGCACGAGCAGTACTTC
TRBJ2-3 | few | NA | TRBV3-1/TRBV3-2 | CASSQKLGLGLFRETDTQYF | TGTGCCAGCAGCCAAAAACTTGGGCTAGGACTATTTCGAGAGACAGATACGCAGTATTTT
TRBJ2-3 | NA | TRBD1 | TRBV19 | CASSPDRGQTDTQYF | TGTGCCAGTAGTCCCGACAGGGGGCAAACAGATACGCAGTATTTT
TRBJ1-2 | NA | NA | TRBV27 | CASTKNSALGYTF | TGTGCCAGCACCAAGAACTCTGCGCTCGGCTACACCTTC
TRBJ2-7 | NA | NA | TRBV7-8 | CASSPVGHRSSYEQYF | TGTGCCAGCAGCCCGGTGGGGCACAGGAGCTCCTACGAGCAGTACTTC
TRBJ2-3 | NA | NA | TRBV10-3 | CAISESAGPGDTQYF | TGTGCCATCAGTGAGTCTGCGGGTCCCGGGGATACGCAGTATTTT
TRBJ2-7 | NA | NA | TRBV4-3 | CASSQTGRAYEQYF | TGCGCCAGCAGCCAAACAGGGAGGGCGTACGAGCAGTACTTC
TRBJ1-4 | NA | NA | TRBV5-3 | CARSLARGGLEKLFF | TGTGCCAGAAGCTTGGCCCGTGGCGGGCTGGAAAAACTGTTTTTT
TRBJ1-6 | NA | NA | TRBV7-2 | CASSLASDSPLHF | TGTGCCAGCAGCTTAGCGAGTGATTCACCCCTCCACTTT
TRBJ1-1 | few | NA | TRBV10-3 | CAIRNPGTEAFF | TGTGCCATCAGGAACCCGGGCACTGAAGCTTTCTTT
TRBJ2-1 | NA | NA | TRBV7-2 | CASSYGGGYNEQFF | TGTGCCAGCAGTTATGGTGGGGGGTACAATGAGCAGTTCTTC
TRBJ2-1 | NA | NA | TRBV11-2 | CASSLAGNEQFF | TGTGCCAGCAGCTTAGCGGGGAATGAGCAGTTCTTC
TRBJ2-5 | NA | NA | TRBV19 | CASSPLSGTGNRETQYF | TGTGCCAGTAGTCCTCTAAGCGGTACAGGGAATAGAGAGACCCAGTACTTC
TRBJ2-7 | NA | TRBD1 | TRBV15 | CATSTGGFNRLRSYEQYF | TGTGCCACCAGCACAGGGGGCTTTAATCGGCTCCGATCCTACGAGCAGTACTTC
TRBJ2-6 | NA | TRBD1 | TRBV7-9 | CASSLEDRFSAGANVLTF | TGTGCCAGCAGCTTAGAGGACAGGTTCAGTGCTGGGGCCAACGTCCTGACTTTC
TRBJ1-1 | NA | NA | TRBV7-3 | CASSLNGGNTEAFF | TGTGCCAGCAGCTTAAACGGCGGAAACACTGAAGCTTTCTTT
TRBJ1-1 | NA | NA | TRBV4-3 | CASSQAGGAGTEAFF | TGCGCCAGCAGCCAAGCGGGGGGGGCTGGCACTGAAGCTTTCTTT
TRBJ2-2 | NA | TRBD2 | TRBV19 | CASSLLGAGGPGELFF | TGTGCCAGTAGCCTCTTAGGAGCGGGGGGGCCCGGGGAGCTGTTTTTT
TRBJ2-7 | NA | TRBD2 | TRBV28 | CASSPSAGGGLSEQYF | TGTGCCAGCAGTCCCTCAGCGGGAGGCGGGTTAAGCGAGCAGTACTTC
TRBJ1-1 | NA | TRBD1 | TRBV4-2 | CASSQEGQSTEAFF | TGTGCCAGCAGCCAAGAGGGACAGAGCACTGAAGCTTTCTTT
TRBJ1-5 | NA | TRBD1 | TRBV12-3/TRBV12-4 | CASSSQGDQPQHF | TGTGCCAGCAGTTCACAGGGGGATCAGCCCCAGCATTTT
TRBJ1-1 | NA | TRBD1 | TRBV5-1 | CASGKTGVLYGATEAFF | TGCGCCAGCGGAAAGACAGGGGTCCTGTATGGGGCCACTGAAGCTTTCTTT
TRBJ2-7 | NA | NA | TRBV5-4 | CASSGDYEQYF | TGTGCCAGCTCAGGGGACTACGAGCAGTACTTC
TRBJ2-7 | NA | TRBD1 | TRBV20-1 | CSASSIAGGLYEQYF | TGCAGTGCTAGTTCCATTGCAGGGGGCCTGTACGAGCAGTACTTC
TRBJ2-1 | NA | TRBD2 | TRBV27 | CASSLFLGTSGGNEQFF | TGTGCCAGCAGTTTATTTTTAGGGACTAGCGGGGGAAATGAGCAGTTCTTC
TRBJ2-7 | many | TRBD2 | TRBV6-5 | CASRGLATYEQYF | TGTGCCAGCAGGGGACTAGCGACTTACGAGCAGTACTTC
TRBJ2-1 | NA | TRBD1 | TRBV2 | CASSRQGASEQFF | TGTGCCAGCAGCCGACAGGGGGCCTCTGAGCAGTTCTTC
TRBJ1-1 | once | TRBD1 | TRBV2 | CASSWTGGNTEAFF | TGTGCCAGCTCGTGGACAGGGGGGAACACTGAAGCTTTCTTT
TRBJ2-7 | few | NA | TRBV27 | CASSSPPGEQYF | TGTGCCAGCAGTTCCCCCCCCGGCGAGCAGTACTTC
TRBJ2-2 | NA | TRBD2 | TRBV19 | CASSIELAGLTGELFF | TGTGCCAGTAGTATAGAACTAGCGGGGCTGACCGGGGAGCTGTTTTTT
TRBJ2-3 | NA | TRBD2 | TRBV6-4 | CASSEAGTTTDTQYF | TGTGCCAGCAGTGAAGCCGGGACTACCACAGATACGCAGTATTTT
TRBJ2-2 | NA | TRBD1 | TRBV7-3 | CASSPGTGAGELFF | TGTGCCAGCAGCCCCGGGACAGGGGCCGGGGAGCTGTTTTTT
TRBJ1-4 | NA | TRBD1 | TRBV5-1 | CASSPGQGLEKLFF | TGCGCCAGCAGCCCCGGACAGGGATTGGAAAAACTGTTTTTT
TRBJ2-3 | NA | TRBD1 | TRBV29-1 | CSVEGQGATDTQYF | TGCAGCGTTGAGGGACAGGGGGCTACAGATACGCAGTATTTT
TRBJ1-1 | NA | TRBD1 | TRBV6-5 | CASMGTGTEAFF | TGTGCCAGCATGGGGACAGGGACTGAAGCTTTCTTT
TRBJ2-7 | NA | NA | TRBV29-1 | CSVEDERRAYEQYF | TGCAGCGTTGAAGATGAGCGGAGAGCCTACGAGCAGTACTTC
TRBJ1-2 | NA | TRBD1 | TRBV4-1 | CASSHMGQGGYGYTF | TGCGCCAGCAGCCATATGGGACAGGGAGGCTATGGCTACACCTTC
TRBJ1-2 | NA | NA | TRBV3-1/TRBV3-2 | CASSNGGGANYGYTF | TGTGCCAGCAGTAATGGGGGGGGAGCTAACTATGGCTACACCTTC
TRBJ1-2 | NA | NA | TRBV18 | CASSPETVYARDGYTF | TGTGCCAGCTCACCGGAGACAGTTTATGCCCGGGATGGCTACACCTTC
TRBJ2-3 | NA | NA | TRBV9 | CASSAQATDTQYF | TGTGCCAGCAGCGCCCAAGCCACAGATACGCAGTATTTT
TRBJ2-1 | NA | TRBD2 | TRBV5-6 | CASSAGTSDYNEQFF | TGTGCCAGCAGCGCCGGGACTAGCGACTACAATGAGCAGTTCTTC
TRBJ2-7 | NA | NA | TRBV2 | CASRGISYYEQYF | TGTGCCAGCCGCGGAATAAGTTACTACGAGCAGTACTTC
TRBJ2-4 | NA | TRBD2 | TRBV2 | CASSGASGRVAKNIQYF | TGTGCCAGCAGTGGGGCTAGCGGGAGAGTAGCCAAAAACATTCAGTACTTC
TRBJ2-2 | once | NA | TRBV5-3 | CARSLVVEGLPTGELFF | TGTGCCAGAAGCTTGGTAGTCGAGGGACTCCCCACCGGGGAGCTGTTTTTT
TRBJ2-2 | NA | NA | TRBV14 | CASSSTVEYNTGELFF | TGTGCCAGCAGCTCTACGGTAGAATATAACACCGGGGAGCTGTTTTTT
TRBJ1-1 | NA | TRBD1 | TRBV6-5 | CASSPGQGGVAFF | TGTGCCAGCAGTCCGGGACAGGGGGGCGTAGCTTTCTTT
TRBJ2-3 | NA | NA | TRBV6-6 | CASSLGGELGKDTQYF | TGTGCCAGCAGCCTAGGGGGGGAGCTAGGAAAAGATACGCAGTATTTT
TRBJ1-5 | few | NA | TRBV28 | CASSMVERPQHF | TGTGCCAGCAGTATGGTAGAGAGGCCCCAGCATTTT